These 32 T cell receptor beta chains were all obtained from the same sample, sequenced in a study of cytomegalovirus exposure and HLA in healthy donors. PCR employed 60 Vbeta and 13 Jbeta primers. The assay was immunoSEQ multiplex PCR, and TCRdb's table has in-frame clones only and misses some. The table shows a few hundred thousand clones, with about four fifths occurring only once. The sample comprised PBMCs. All receptors derive from a woman aged 40 to 49 in good health and CMV-seropositive.

The CDR3 DNA reads as TGTGCCAGCAGCTTAATGGGGGGGAGGCACACTGAAGCTTTCTTT. Its translation: CASSLMGGRHTEAFF. The V and J genes are TRBV7-9 and TRBJ1-1, with D possibly being TRBD1 (5 bases). Trimming pared 2 bases from V and 3 bases from J, leaving 13 bases between. The germline CDR1 and CDR2 sequences are SEHNR and FQNEAQ (reference sequence). The CDR3 spans 15 residues.

The chain combines TRBV6-6 with TRBJ1-5; weak D call: TRBD1 (6 bases). The V gene lost 8 bases and the J gene lost 5 bases, with 22 bases spanning the gap. Germline values: CDR1 MNHNY, CDR2 SVGAGI (reference sequence). CDR3 length: 16 residues. The CDR3 loop is CASLGNGQTLDQPQHF. The CDR3, as DNA: TGTGCCAGCCTGGGAAACGGACAGACTCTAGATCAGCCCCAGCATTTT.

This clone came up a few times. CDR3 in amino acids: CASSLEAGRSEAFF. The CDR3 DNA is TGTGCCAGCAGCTTAGAGGCAGGGCGCTCTGAAGCTTTCTTT. The genes are TRBV7-2 and TRBJ1-1; TRBD1 is a possible D gene (5 bases). CDR1 is SGHTA and CDR2 is FQGNSA in the germline V gene. The CDR3 is made up of 14 amino acids. Trimming pared 1 base from V and 6 bases from J, leaving 12 bases between.

For this clone: The junction departs from germline at one end; a sequencing error may be responsible. J is TRBJ2-7 and V is TRBV7-9, with TRBD1 matching 7 bases. The CDR3 totals 15 residues. Germline CDR1 SEHNR, CDR2 FQNEAQ (reference sequence). CDR3 region: CSSSLAQGVSYEQYF. The CDR3 nucleotides read TGTTCCAGCAGCTTAGCGCAGGGGGTCTCCTACGAGCAGTACTTC.

The chain links TRBV18 to TRBJ1-3; no clear D gene. The CDR3 spans 15 residues. The V gene lost 3 bases and the J gene lost 2 bases, with 11 bases spanning the gap. Per the germline V gene, CDR1 is KGHSH and CDR2 is LQKENI. The CDR3 is CASSPVAGPGNTIYF. CDR3 nucleotides: TGTGCCAGCTCACCCGTTGCGGGTCCTGGAAACACCATATATTTT.

This chain uses TRBV18 with TRBJ2-1; maybe TRBD2 (6 bases). Trimming stripped 1 base from V and 7 bases from J, with 14 bases between. The CDR3 consists of 15 residues. Germline V gene data show CDR1 as KGHSH and CDR2 as LQKENI. CDR3 nucleotides: TGTGCCAGCTCACCACTTGTCGGGAGCGGTAATGAGCAGTTCTTC. This gives the protein CASSPLVGSGNEQFF.

This chain joins TRBV7-6 and TRBJ2-1; tentatively, D is TRBD2 (6 bases). This CDR3 has 15 amino acids. CDR1 and CDR2 (germline): SGHVS, FNYEAQ. Deletions cut 5 bases from V and 4 bases from J, with 15 bases between. The CDR3 reads CASSPGTSTYNEQFF. As DNA, the CDR3 is TGTGCCAGCAGCCCAGGGACTTCGACATACAATGAGCAGTTCTTC.

V and J are TRBV28 and TRBJ1-6; D perhaps matches TRBD1 (5 bases). The germline gives CDR1 MDHEN, CDR2 SYDVKM. Trimming took off 4 bases at V and 3 bases at J, with 7 bases between the two ends. CDR3 length: 14 residues. The CDR3 sequence is CASSSDSYNSPLHF. In DNA, the CDR3 is TGTGCCAGCAGTTCAGACAGCTATAATTCACCCCTCCACTTT.

V gene TRBV7-9 combines with J gene TRBJ1-2, with D possibly TRBD1 on 6 matching bases. The CDR3 totals 14 residues. The V end was cut by 1 base, the J end by 5 bases, with 11 bases between. Germline-derived CDR1 and CDR2 are SEHNR and FQNEAQ (reference sequence). The CDR3 is CASSLVGGEYGYTF. CDR3 nucleotides: TGTGCCAGCAGCTTAGTAGGGGGAGAGTATGGCTACACCTTC.

The gene calls are TRBV5-5 and TRBJ2-2; TRBD2 matches at 9 bases. Losses at the gene ends were 0 bases for V and 1 base for J; bases not matched to a gene: 7. Germline CDR1 and CDR2: SGHKS and YYEKEE (reference sequence). This CDR3 region has 18 residues. CDR3 coding DNA: TGTGCCAGCAGCTTGGGGGCTAGCGGGACCGTGAACACCGGGGAGCTGTTTTTT. Encoded protein: CASSLGASGTVNTGELFF.

The V call is TRBV2, the J call TRBJ2-7, with TRBD2 identical over 12 bases. The ends lost 4 bases at V and 3 bases at J; junction bases unmatched: 1. This CDR3 is 14 amino acids long. CDR1 is SNHLY, CDR2 FYNNEI, per germline. The CDR3 DNA reads as TGTGCCAGCAGTGTGACTAGCGGGAGCTACGAGCAGTACTTC. Translation: CASSVTSGSYEQYF.

The chain links TRBV11-2 to TRBJ2-3; D perhaps matches TRBD2 (5 bases). V lost 3 bases and J 2 bases, leaving 12 bases between the germline ends. Germline-derived CDR1 and CDR2 are SGHAT and FQNNGV. The CDR3 contains 15 residues. CDR3 in DNA: TGTGCCAGCAGCTTGGCCCAGCGGATCACAGATACGCAGTATTTT. Translated: CASSLAQRITDTQYF. The full variable domain, its missing parts supplied by reference TRBV11-2 and TRBJ2-3, is EAGVAQSPRYKIIEKRQSVAFWCNPISGHATLYWYQQILGQGPKLLIQFQNNGVVDDSQLPKDRFSAERLKGVDSTLKIQPAKLEDSAVYLCASSLAQRITDTQYFGPGTRLTVL.

This chain uses TRBV19 with TRBJ1-4; 7 bases line up with TRBD1. V shed 4 bases and J 7 bases; nucleotides not matched to a gene: 3. Looked up from germline, CDR1 is LNHDA and CDR2 is SQIVND (reference sequence). This CDR3 region has 13 residues. CDR3 sequence (DNA): TGTGCCAGTAGTAACAGGGGAATTGAAAAACTGTTTTTT. It encodes CASSNRGIEKLFF.

V is TRBV11-3 and J is TRBJ1-2; no definite D call. V lost 0 bases, J lost 1 base, and 9 bases lay in between. Germline V gene data show CDR1 as SGHNT and CDR2 as YENEEA. This CDR3 is built from 15 residues. The CDR3 spells CASSLDGGSNYGYTF. The CDR3 DNA follows: TGTGCCAGCAGCTTAGATGGCGGCAGTAACTATGGCTACACCTTC.

V and J are TRBV27 and TRBJ2-4, with 7 bases matching TRBD1. Germline V CDR1 and CDR2: MNHEY, SMNVEV (reference sequence). The J segment lost 1 base and the V segment lost 5 bases, leaving 5 bases of the junction unmatched. The CDR3 runs 15 residues. In DNA, the CDR3 is TGTGCCAGCAGTCCCCAACAGGGGGCCAAAAACATTCAGTACTTC. It codes for CASSPQQGAKNIQYF.

The chain uses TRBV19 and TRBJ2-7; tentative D call: TRBD2 (6 bases). The CDR3 is 12 residues long. V was pared by 7 bases and J by 3 bases, with 10 bases between. Germline V gives CDR1 LNHDA, CDR2 SQIVND (reference sequence). CDR3 bases: TGTGCCAGTATAGGCGGGAACTACGAGCAGTACTTC. It encodes CASIGGNYEQYF.

This chain links TRBV5-6 with TRBJ2-6; TRBD1 might be the D (5 bases). The CDR3 covers 16 residues. V was pared by 5 bases and J by 2 bases, with 14 bases between. Per the germline V gene, CDR1 is SGHDT and CDR2 is YYEEEE. The CDR3 DNA follows: TGTGCCAGCAGAACCAGGGATTCCACTGGGGCCAACGTCCTGACTTTC. It yields the protein CASRTRDSTGANVLTF.

The CDR3 nucleotides are TGTGCCACCAGCAGAGTTCCCGGACTAGCGGGATGGGAGACCCAGTACTTC. It yields the protein CATSRVPGLAGWETQYF. The chain couples TRBV15 to TRBJ2-5, with 12 nucleotides matching TRBD2. This CDR3 is 17 amino acids long. Germline-derived CDR1 and CDR2 are LNHNV and YYDKDF (reference sequence). J lost 5 bases, V lost 1 base, and 8 bases had no gene match.

The V call is TRBV7-9, the J call TRBJ2-5, with a tentative D call TRBD2 (6 bases). Germline lookup yields CDR1 SEHNR and CDR2 FQNEAQ (reference sequence). This CDR3 has 15 residues. Trimming took off 5 bases at V and 4 bases at J, with 17 bases between the two ends. In DNA form, the CDR3 reads TGTGCCAGCAGCAGGGTGCGGGGCTTCGGAGAGACCCAGTACTTC. Protein product: CASSRVRGFGETQYF.

The gene calls are TRBV27 and TRBJ2-3; 7 bases line up with TRBD1. Germline CDR1 is MNHEY and CDR2 is SMNVEV (reference sequence). Unmatched junction bases numbered 12, after V lost 5 bases and J lost 4 bases. This CDR3 comprises 16 residues. The CDR3 loop is CASSRPGTAAPDTQYF. The CDR3 DNA follows: TGTGCCAGCAGTCGTCCCGGGACAGCCGCCCCAGATACGCAGTATTTT.

This chain joins TRBV27 and TRBJ1-2, with TRBD1 identical over 8 bases. CDR1 and CDR2 (germline): MNHEY, SMNVEV (reference sequence). V shed 3 bases and J 3 bases; nucleotides not matched to a gene: 15. CDR3 length equals 18 residues. The CDR3 reads CASSFGSMTGALDYGYTF. DNA of the CDR3: TGTGCCAGCAGTTTTGGGTCTATGACAGGGGCGCTAGACTATGGCTACACCTTC.

This chain uses TRBV9 with TRBJ2-7; D remains ambiguous. Trimming left V 1 base short and J 7 bases short, with 12 bases between. Germline assignment: CDR1 SGDLS and CDR2 YYNGEE. This CDR3 contains 13 residues. DNA of the CDR3: TGTGCCAGCAGCGTATCATTGCATCGGGAGCAGTACTTC. This encodes CASSVSLHREQYF.

The rearrangement uses TRBV4-1 and TRBJ2-2; D is ambiguous. The CDR3 spans 16 residues. Germline V gene data show CDR1 as MGHRA and CDR2 as YSYEKL. V lost 2 bases, J lost 0 bases, and 10 bases lay in between. CDR3 sequence (DNA): TGCGCCAGCAGCCAACCAGGCGTCGCGAACACCGGGGAGCTGTTTTTT. Translated, it gives CASSQPGVANTGELFF.

This rearrangement joins TRBV18 to TRBJ2-7; the match to TRBD2 covers 13 bases. V gave up 3 bases and J gave up 0 bases; unmatched junction bases: 2. Germline V gives CDR1 KGHSH, CDR2 LQKENI. The CDR3 runs to 16 residues. The CDR3 protein is CASSPGLAGNSYEQYF. The DNA of the CDR3 is TGTGCCAGCTCACCGGGACTAGCGGGAAACTCCTACGAGCAGTACTTC.

The chain joins TRBV27 to TRBJ1-6, with no clear D. This CDR3 spans 14 amino acids. Trimming pared 0 bases from V and 10 bases from J, leaving 10 bases between. The germline CDR1 and CDR2 sequences are MNHEY and SMNVEV (reference sequence). This CDR3 reads CASSLSGSGSPLHF. CDR3 nucleotide sequence: TGTGCCAGCAGTTTATCGGGCAGCGGATCACCCCTCCACTTT.

The V gene is TRBV5-1, the J gene TRBJ2-3; 8 nucleotides align to TRBD2. The J segment lost 4 bases and the V segment lost 10 bases, leaving 8 bases of the junction unmatched. The CDR3 has 13 residues. The germline V gene encodes CDR1 SGHRS and CDR2 YFSETQ. The CDR3 DNA reads as TGCGCCGCCAGAATAGCGGGATCAGATACGCAGTATTTT. Its translation is CAARIAGSDTQYF. Variable domain in full (rest from reference TRBV5-1 and TRBJ2-3): KAGVTQTPRYLIKTRGQQVTLSCSPISGHRSVSWYQQTPGQGLQFLFEYFSETQRNKGNFPGRFSGRQFSNSRSEMNVSTLELGDSALYLCAARIAGSDTQYFGPGTRLTVL.

This clone was found once. V gene TRBV9 combines with J gene TRBJ1-5, with D possibly being TRBD1 (5 bases). V was cut by 1 base and J by 8 bases, with 19 bases left in between. CDR3 length: 16 residues. Germline V gives CDR1 SGDLS, CDR2 YYNGEE. The CDR3 is CASSVSPDGGREPQHF. In nucleotides, the CDR3 is TGTGCCAGCAGCGTAAGCCCTGACGGCGGCAGGGAGCCCCAGCATTTT.

The J gene is TRBJ2-1, the V gene TRBV7-8, with TRBD2 as a possible D gene (5 bases). Germline loops: CDR1 SGHVS, CDR2 FQNEAQ. Trimming pared 2 bases from V and 7 bases from J, leaving 18 bases between. The CDR3 is made up of 16 amino acids. CDR3 nucleotide sequence: TGTGCCAGCAGCTTAATGGAGGCACCCAGAGGTAATGAGCAGTTCTTC. Its translation: CASSLMEAPRGNEQFF.

This chain links TRBV30 with TRBJ1-1; the D is unclear. CDR3 length: 11 residues. Looked up from germline, CDR1 is GTSNPN and CDR2 is SVGIG (reference sequence). V was clipped by 0 bases and J by 11 bases, with 10 bases between them. The CDR3 DNA reads as TGTGCCTGGAGTGTATCCATTTGTGCTTTCTTT. This sequence encodes CAWSVSICAFF.

The V call is TRBV7-2, the J call TRBJ2-1; 11 bases line up with TRBD2. The V gene's germline CDR1 is SGHTA and CDR2 FQGNSA. J lost 0 bases, V lost 6 bases, and 10 bases had no gene match. This CDR3 is 18 amino acids long. Written as DNA, the CDR3 is TGTGCCAGCAGGTCCGGGACTAGCGGCAGTTTCTCCTACAATGAGCAGTTCTTC. This encodes CASRSGTSGSFSYNEQFF.

The chain carries TRBV6-6 and TRBJ2-7, with no clear D. The V end was cut by 0 bases, the J end by 1 base, with 7 bases between. The CDR3 spans 14 residues. From germline, CDR1 is MNHNY and CDR2 SVGAGI (reference sequence). CDR3 residues: CASSYSIQSYEQYF. CDR3 DNA: TGTGCCAGCAGTTACTCGATACAGTCCTACGAGCAGTACTTC.

This chain joins TRBV5-5 and TRBJ1-3; D is possibly TRBD1 (6 bases). CDR1 is SGHKS and CDR2 is YYEKEE in the germline V gene (reference sequence). V lost 6 bases, J lost 0 bases, and 16 bases lay in between. This CDR3 region has 16 residues. As DNA, the CDR3 is TGTGCCAGCATCCGGTCGGCAGGGGACTCTGGAAACACCATATATTTT. Encoded protein: CASIRSAGDSGNTIYF.